The clone carrying this TCR beta chain was seen a single time. Its specificity is unknown. Moderate-to-severe activity, CAS ≥3, NOSPECS ≥4 and a duration under 3 months were seen in donors with ophthalmopathy. The authors used Ficoll-Paque density gradient centrifugation to separate PBMCs. The input was around 10 ml of fresh peripheral blood. Amplification of TCR beta CDR3 regions used RNA transcripts. HTBI primers primed a first-round RT-PCR, and a second-round multiplex PCR followed. TCRdb redid the calling of the multiplex PCR reads with MiXCR, one entry per CDR3 protein. The data hold about 740,000 distinct CDR3 sequences, with 40% observed a single time. Trimming took 5 bases from V and 2 from J; bases not matched to a gene: 2. Germline V gene lookup returns CDR1 MGHDK and CDR2 SYGVNS. There are 15 residues in the CDR3. This entry comes from a study of Graves' ophthalmopathy and Graves' hyperthyroidism. Whole-study results and caveats: Classification of ophthalmopathy versus stable hyperthyroidism by a 13-signature model yielded around 88% sensitivity and about 83% specificity.

The sample taken for sequencing was peripheral blood. This clonotype was sampled from an adult man with Graves' ophthalmopathy. V is TRBV25-1 and J is TRBJ2-2; the match to TRBD2 covers 10 bases. CDR3 bases: TGTGCCAGCAGTAGCGGGGGGGAAAACACCGGGGAGCTGTTTTTT. Amino acids: CASSSGGENTGELFF. Supplemented by reference TRBV25-1 and TRBJ2-2, the full variable domain reads EADIYQTPRYLVIGTGKKITLECSQTMGHDKMYWYQQDPGMELHLIHYSYGVNSTEKGDLSSESTVSRIRTEHFPLTLESARPSHTSQYLCASSSGGENTGELFFGEGSRLTVL.